This TCR beta chain was sequenced during a study of T cell responses to AZD1222 COVID-19 vaccine. Regarding the study as a whole: With two AZD1222 doses given, Spike-specific TCR breadth and depth both rose.

The repertoire was sequenced with immunoSEQ multiplex PCR; TCRdb's copy has only in-frame clones and lacks some. The sample contains roughly 91,000 clones, around nine tenths of which appear only once. Worth noting for this clone: Its cognate antigen is unknown.

The sequence derives from an adult in good health. The sample in question was peripheral blood, obtained on day 0 of AZD1222 vaccination.

For the CDR3, the DNA is TGTGCCAGCAGTCCCGTTTCAGGCCGGGGCACTGAAGCTTTCTTT. Translation gives CASSPVSGRGTEAFF. The chain joins TRBV6-5 to TRBJ1-1; D is unclear. Germline V gene sequence: CDR1 MNHEY, CDR2 SVGAGI. The germline V and J ends were trimmed by 5 bases and 4 bases, with 17 bases remaining between them. CDR3 length equals 15 residues.